The subject of this entry is one TCR beta chain. The data derive from a study of blood T cell repertoires in COVID-19. For the study at large: Donors in the United States, Italy and Spain gave samples during acute or convalescent COVID-19. Sample material is recorded as cDNA or gDNA derived from T cells, B-cell-depleted T cells, or PBMCs.

The germline V gene encodes CDR1 KGHSH and CDR2 LQKENI. The V segment lost 3 bases and the J segment 6 bases; nucleotides outside the gene matches: 7. This CDR3 region has 17 residues. In the source study's methods: Estimates of nucleated cell counts were drawn from the amplification of reference gene primers. Method: immunoSEQ multiplex PCR; TCRdb's copy keeps in-frame clones and lacks some. V, J and clone size were drawn from that table, and D and trimming were deduced from the DNA. The sample shows around 200,000 clones, 75% to 90% of them seen only once. The J gene is TRBJ2-3, the V gene TRBV18; 15 bases match TRBD2. Sample: peripheral blood. The TCR comes from a man between 35 and 55 years old with acute or convalescent COVID-19. CDR3 sequence: CASSPSGLAGGGDTQYF. The CDR3 nucleotides read TGTGCCAGCTCACCGTCGGGACTAGCGGGGGGTGGGGATACGCAGTATTTT.